This T cell receptor beta chain is from a study of technical replicates of blood from a few donors. Germline CDR1 is LGHNT and CDR2 is FRNRAP. The V end lost 6 bases, the J end lost 2 bases, and 13 bases lay between the germline ends. The CDR3 covers 14 residues. The assay was immunoSEQ multiplex PCR, and TCRdb's table has in-frame clones only and misses some. The sample has tens of thousands of clones; 80% to 95% are singletons. The specimen sequenced was T cells isolated from PBMCs. The gene calls are TRBV12-5 and TRBJ2-5; D is possibly TRBD1 (5 bases). The receptor's source is a human donor in good health. The CDR3 DNA is TGTGCTAGTGGCAACGACAGTATTCAAGAGACCCAGTACTTC. Encoded protein: CASGNDSIQETQYF.